A selection of T cell receptor beta chains follows, all from one sample in a study of radiotherapy plus CTLA-4 blockade in lung cancer. Assay: immunoSEQ multiplex PCR; the TCRdb copy retains only in-frame clones and omits some. Among about 28,000 clones, around 85% were seen once, and the ten largest hold about 7.7%. Sequences were derived from peripheral blood, sampled from a patient treated with radiotherapy plus ipilimumab. The origin of the receptors is a human donor with non-small cell lung cancer who had stable disease on radiotherapy plus ipilimumab. The conserved cysteine and the conserved F or W are not part of the CDR3 here. Size tells how often a clone was seen (once, few, many) or the class of an expanded clone, and some rows leave it out.

clone size	V gene	J gene	CDR3 protein
NA	TRBV11-2	TRBJ2-2	ASSLEWTGLNTGELF
NA	TRBV19	TRBJ1-5	ASKVGRGLGNQPQH
NA	TRBV9	TRBJ1-3	ASSVDTSGNTIY
NA	TRBV5-4	TRBJ2-5	ASSFVPGSQETQY
NA	TRBV6-5	TRBJ1-4	ASSPTRGKEKLF
NA	TRBV7-7	TRBJ2-1	ASSLSAGPAGNEQF
once	TRBV4-2	TRBJ1-6	ASSQDLGTGYNSPLH
NA	TRBV6-1	TRBJ1-1	ASSEIVRTGGEAF
few	TRBV10-1	TRBJ1-2	ASSERGPKSLCPYGYT
NA	TRBV5-4	TRBJ2-5	ASSIEYPQETQY
NA	TRBV9	TRBJ2-3	ASSVAVGGSLDTQY
NA	TRBV13	TRBJ2-7	ASSLERGPLHEQY
NA	TRBV27	TRBJ2-1	ASSLARGYNEQF
NA	TRBV5-4	TRBJ2-2	ASSLARSSNTGELF
NA	TRBV29-1	TRBJ2-1	SASDRGRNFQF
NA	TRBV5-1	TRBJ2-5	ASSLKETQY
NA	TRBV10-3	TRBJ1-3	AIWTGVDGNTIY
NA	TRBV28	TRBJ2-2	ASSPPQNTGELF
NA	TRBV7-8	TRBJ1-2	ASSLAIQVQGYT
NA	TRBV6-6	TRBJ1-2	ASSPFRGLRGYT
NA	TRBV6-1	TRBJ1-5	ASSEVPGYSNQPQH
few	TRBV7-2	TRBJ1-2	ASSRSQLVGYT
NA	TRBV29-1	TRBJ1-2	SVSPSNGYT
NA	TRBV27	TRBJ2-6	ASRSPGTGANVLT
NA	TRBV4-1	TRBJ1-5	ASSQDDGSGNQPQH